Listed below are T cell receptor beta chains from one sample, sequenced in a study of beta chain features in type 1 diabetes. Assay: immunoSEQ multiplex PCR; the TCRdb copy retains only in-frame clones and omits some. The data hold under 300,000 clones, with around 16% observed a single time. Sequencing input: naive CD4+ T cells from blood. These receptors were collected from a man aged 25 to 40 with type 1 diabetes. CDR3s include the opening cysteine and the closing phenylalanine or tryptophan. A D gene is named only where the DNA matches it firmly. Expanded clones are given a class, and other clones once, few, many or no size at all.

>TRBJ1-2|-|few|TRBV9
CASSDLQGSYGYTF
TGTGCCAGCAGCGATCTACAGGGATCCTATGGCTACACCTTC
>TRBJ2-2|-|-|TRBV28
CASSLLSGELFF
TGTGCCAGCAGTTTACTGTCCGGGGAGCTGTTTTTT
>TRBJ2-7|-|few|TRBV9
CASSVGAQTSYEQYF
TGTGCCAGCAGCGTAGGTGCCCAGACCTCCTACGAGCAGTACTTC
>TRBJ2-7|-|few|TRBV13
CASSLRQGLYEQYF
TGTGCCAGCAGCCTCCGACAGGGACTCTACGAGCAGTACTTC
>TRBJ2-4|TRBD1|-|TRBV30
CAWSVWGQGGKNIQYF
TGTGCCTGGAGTGTATGGGGACAGGGAGGGAAAAACATTCAGTACTTC
>TRBJ1-1|-|-|TRBV18
CASSPWEGRTEAFF
TGTGCCAGCTCACCATGGGAAGGGCGGACTGAAGCTTTCTTT
>TRBJ2-5|-|-|TRBV7-9
CASSLGGVQETQYF
TGTGCCAGCAGCTTAGGGGGAGTCCAAGAGACCCAGTACTTC
>TRBJ2-3|-|-|TRBV4-3
CASSQDRTETQYF
TGCGCCAGCAGCCAAGATAGGACCGAAACGCAGTATTTT
>TRBJ2-7|TRBD2|few|TRBV29-1
CSVRGTSALPLYEQYF
TGCAGCGTTAGGGGGACTAGCGCTCTTCCTCTCTACGAGCAGTACTTC
>TRBJ2-1|TRBD1|-|TRBV23-1
CASSNADRSNYNEQFF
TGCGCCAGCAGTAACGCGGACAGGAGCAACTACAATGAGCAGTTCTTC
>TRBJ2-1|TRBD1|-|TRBV30
CACSTGADYNEQFF
TGTGCCTGCAGTACAGGGGCAGACTACAATGAGCAGTTCTTC
>TRBJ2-7|-|few|TRBV30
CASTPKSSGSYEQYF
TGTGCCTCCACTCCAAAGTCGAGCGGGTCCTACGAGCAGTACTTC